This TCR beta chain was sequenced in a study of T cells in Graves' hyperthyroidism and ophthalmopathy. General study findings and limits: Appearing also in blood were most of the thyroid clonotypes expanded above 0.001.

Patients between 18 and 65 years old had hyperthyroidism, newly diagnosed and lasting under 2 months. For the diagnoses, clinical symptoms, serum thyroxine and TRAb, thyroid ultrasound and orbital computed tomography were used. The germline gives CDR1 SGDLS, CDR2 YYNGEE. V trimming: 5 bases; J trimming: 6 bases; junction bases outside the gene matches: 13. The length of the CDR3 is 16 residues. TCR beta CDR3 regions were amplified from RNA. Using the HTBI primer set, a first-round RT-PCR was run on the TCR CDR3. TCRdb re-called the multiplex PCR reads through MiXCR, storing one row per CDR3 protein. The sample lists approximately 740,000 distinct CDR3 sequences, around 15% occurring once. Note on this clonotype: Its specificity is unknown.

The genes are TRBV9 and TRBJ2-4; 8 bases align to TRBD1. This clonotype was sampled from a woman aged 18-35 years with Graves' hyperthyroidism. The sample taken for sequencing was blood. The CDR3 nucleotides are TGTGCCAGCAGTGCCCGGACAGGGTACGAGGGAAACATTCAGTACTTC. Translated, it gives CASSARTGYEGNIQYF.